Listed below are T cell receptor beta chains from one sample, sequenced in a study of T cell responses to AZD1222 COVID-19 vaccine. Method: immunoSEQ multiplex PCR; TCRdb's copy keeps in-frame clones and lacks some. The repertoire holds approximately 210,000 clones, with roughly 94% as singletons. The sequenced sample was peripheral blood, obtained 28 days after the second dose of the MenACWY control vaccine. These receptors were taken from an adult who received the MenACWY meningococcal vaccine as a control. Each CDR3 is given with its conserved first and last residue. A D gene is named only where the DNA matches it firmly. Clone size appears in some rows only: once, few, many, or a class for an expanded clone.

TRBV7-3	TRBJ2-3	.	16	TRBD2	TGTGCCAGCAGCTCCCCTAGCGGGGGGGCCGAAGATACGCAGTATTTT	CASSSPSGGAEDTQYF
TRBV5-1	TRBJ1-4	.	14	.	TGCGCCAGCAGGCCTACAGGGCGGAGGGAAAAACTGTTTTTT	CASRPTGRREKLFF
TRBV6-5	TRBJ2-1	.	15	TRBD2	TGTGCCAGCAGCTCGACTAGCGGGGCCTACAATGAGCAGTTCTTC	CASSSTSGAYNEQFF
TRBV6-6	TRBJ2-5	.	15	TRBD2	TGTGCCAGCACCCGACTAGCGGGGGGAAAAGAGACCCAGTACTTC	CASTRLAGGKETQYF
TRBV11-3	TRBJ2-5	.	18	TRBD2	TGTGCCAGCAGCAGGGGTTTGGTAGCGGGGGCCTCCCAAGAGACCCAGTACTTC	CASSRGLVAGASQETQYF
TRBV7-9	TRBJ2-3	.	15	TRBD1	TGTGCCAGCAGCTTAGTGGGACAGGTCCCAGATACGCAGTATTTT	CASSLVGQVPDTQYF
TRBV10-3	TRBJ1-5	.	12	.	TGTGCCATCAGTGAGGTGGGTCAGCCCCAGCATTTT	CAISEVGQPQHF
TRBV27	TRBJ2-2	.	15	TRBD1	TGTGCCAGCAGTGGGACAGGGTTCGACACCGGGGAGCTGTTTTTT	CASSGTGFDTGELFF
TRBV28	TRBJ1-5	.	17	TRBD1	TGTGCCAGCAGTTTTGGGACAGGGGGAGAAAGCAATCAGCCCCAGCATTTT	CASSFGTGGESNQPQHF
TRBV12-3/TRBV12-4	TRBJ1-5	.	13	.	TGTGCCAGCACCTATACTAAAAATCAGCCCCAGCATTTT	CASTYTKNQPQHF
TRBV28	TRBJ1-5	.	15	TRBD1	TGTGCCAGCAGTCCCAAGACAGGGCAAAAACAGCCCCAGCATTTT	CASSPKTGQKQPQHF
TRBV6-1	TRBJ1-5	.	15	.	TGTGCCAGCAGTGAAGCCAGGCGAATGGATCAGCCCCAGCATTTT	CASSEARRMDQPQHF
TRBV27	TRBJ2-3	.	17	TRBD2	TGTGCCAGCAGAGGGACTAGCGGGAGGACAAGCACAGATACGCAGTATTTT	CASRGTSGRTSTDTQYF
TRBV7-9	TRBJ1-1	.	16	TRBD1	TGTGCCAGCAGCTTGACAGGGGGTTTCCAGGACACTGAAGCTTTCTTT	CASSLTGGFQDTEAFF
TRBV9	TRBJ1-2	.	14	.	TGTGCCAGCAGCCTTACCACACAGAACTATGGCTACACCTTC	CASSLTTQNYGYTF
TRBV5-4	TRBJ1-6	.	15	TRBD1	TGTGCCAGCAGCTTACAGGGGACCTATAATTCACCCCTCCACTTT	CASSLQGTYNSPLHF
TRBV2	TRBJ1-1	.	10	.	TGTGCCAGCGTGTTCGGTGAAGCTTTCTTT	CASVFGEAFF
TRBV28	TRBJ2-1	.	16	.	TGTGCCAGCAGTTTCCTATCACAGCACTCCTACAATGAGCAGTTCTTC	CASSFLSQHSYNEQFF
TRBV7-9	TRBJ2-3	.	14	TRBD1	TGTGCCAGCAGCTCCGACAGGGGCATAGATACGCAGTATTTT	CASSSDRGIDTQYF
TRBV9	TRBJ1-4	.	17	.	TGTGCCAGCAGCACCGGGAAGGGGGGACCAACTAATGAAAAACTGTTTTTT	CASSTGKGGPTNEKLFF
TRBV6-4	TRBJ1-2	.	16	TRBD1	TGTGCCAGCAGTGACGATTCCGGACAGGGGGCTTATGGCTACACCTTC	CASSDDSGQGAYGYTF
TRBV27	TRBJ2-2	.	16	TRBD2	TGTGCCAGCCATAAGTTGACTAGCGGGAACACCGGGGAGCTGTTTTTT	CASHKLTSGNTGELFF
TRBV30	TRBJ1-4	.	13	.	TGTGCCTGGAACGACAGTCCTGACGGTGAACTGTTTTTT	CAWNDSPDGELFF
TRBV19	TRBJ2-5	.	16	.	TGTGCCAGTAGCTCGGGGGTCGCAGCTTTCCAAGAGACCCAGTACTTC	CASSSGVAAFQETQYF
TRBV28	TRBJ1-4	.	15	.	TGTGCCAGCAGCCGGCGGAGGGACCTTAATGAAAAACTGTTTTTT	CASSRRRDLNEKLFF
TRBV11-3	TRBJ2-3	.	14	.	TGTGCCAGCAGCTCCTGGGCCTTAGGAGATACGCAGTATTTT	CASSSWALGDTQYF
TRBV29-1	TRBJ2-2	.	12	.	TGCAGCGTTGATTCCGAGGCCGGGGAGCTGTTTTTT	CSVDSEAGELFF
TRBV2	TRBJ2-7	.	14	.	TGTGCCAGCAGAGCAAATCTGGGGACCTACGAGCAGTACTTC	CASRANLGTYEQYF
TRBV9	TRBJ1-6	.	15	.	TGTGCCAGCAGCGGGTCTCAGGGGCCGAATTCACCCCTCCACTTT	CASSGSQGPNSPLHF
TRBV20-1	TRBJ1-3	.	11	.	TGCAGTGAGAATGGCGAAAACACCATATATTTT	CSENGENTIYF
TRBV11-1	TRBJ2-7	.	13	.	TGTGCCAGCAGCTTAACGGCTGACTACGAGCAGTACTTC	CASSLTADYEQYF
TRBV5-8	TRBJ1-2	few	13	.	TGTGCCAGCAGCTTGGGTAGCAGCTATGGCTACACCTTC	CASSLGSSYGYTF
TRBV7-2	TRBJ1-1	once	15	.	TGTGCCAGCAGCTATTGGGCCCAAGGGCACACTGAAGCTTTCTTT	CASSYWAQGHTEAFF
TRBV19	TRBJ1-5	.	16	.	TGTGCCAGTAGTATAGATCTTGTGAGGGGCAATCAGCCCCAGCATTTT	CASSIDLVRGNQPQHF
TRBV19	TRBJ2-1	.	14	.	TGTGCCAGTAGCGCCGGGACTGCAATTAATGAGCAGTTCTTC	CASSAGTAINEQFF
TRBV27	TRBJ1-2	.	14	.	TGTGCCAGCAGCCCCCCCGGGCAGATCTATGGCTACACCTTC	CASSPPGQIYGYTF
TRBV13	TRBJ2-3	.	14	TRBD2	TGTGCCAGCAGCCTAGCGGGGACCACAGATACGCAGTATTTT	CASSLAGTTDTQYF
TRBV9	TRBJ1-4	.	15	.	TGTGCCAGCAGCGTAGATCAGGGTGGTGGGGAAAAACTGTTTTTT	CASSVDQGGGEKLFF
TRBV27	TRBJ2-3	.	13	.	TGTGCCAGCAGTTTAAACAGGGCAGATACGCAGTATTTT	CASSLNRADTQYF
TRBV2	TRBJ1-2	.	14	TRBD1	TGTGCCAGCAGCGCAACGGGACAGGCCAGTGGCTACACCTTC	CASSATGQASGYTF
TRBV18	TRBJ1-5	.	16	TRBD1	TGTGCCAGCTCCAGGGGACAGGGAAACGGCAATCAGCCCCAGCATTTT	CASSRGQGNGNQPQHF
TRBV19	TRBJ1-2	.	13	TRBD1	TGTGCCACCCGGGACAGGGGTCTAGGGGGCTACACCTTC	CATRDRGLGGYTF
TRBV24-1	TRBJ1-2	once	15	TRBD1	TGTGCCACCAGTGAGTACATCCGGGACAGCTATGGCTACACCTTC	CATSEYIRDSYGYTF
TRBV19	TRBJ1-6	few	15	TRBD1	TGTGCCAGTAGTATGGAGAAACAGGGGATATCACCCCTCCACTTT	CASSMEKQGISPLHF
TRBV6-2/TRBV6-3	TRBJ1-5	.	15	.	TGTGCCAGCAGTTTAAGGTCCGTTAGCAATCAGCCCCAGCATTTT	CASSLRSVSNQPQHF
TRBV29-1	TRBJ2-7	.	12	.	TGCAGCGTCCGGGACGAGCTAAACGAGCAGTACTTC	CSVRDELNEQYF
TRBV6-5	TRBJ1-1	.	11	.	TGTGCCAGCAGCCACGGGGCCCGGGCTTTCTTT	CASSHGARAFF